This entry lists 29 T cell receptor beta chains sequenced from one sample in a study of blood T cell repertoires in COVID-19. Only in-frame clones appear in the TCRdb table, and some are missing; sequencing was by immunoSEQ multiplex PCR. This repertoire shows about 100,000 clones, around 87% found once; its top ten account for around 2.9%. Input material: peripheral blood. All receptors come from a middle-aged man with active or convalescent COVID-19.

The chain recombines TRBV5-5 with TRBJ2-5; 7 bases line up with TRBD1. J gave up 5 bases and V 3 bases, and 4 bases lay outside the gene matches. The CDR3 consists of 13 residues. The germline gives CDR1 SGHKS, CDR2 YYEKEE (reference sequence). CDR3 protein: CASSWGQRETQYF. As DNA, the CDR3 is TGTGCCAGCAGCTGGGGACAGCGGGAGACCCAGTACTTC.

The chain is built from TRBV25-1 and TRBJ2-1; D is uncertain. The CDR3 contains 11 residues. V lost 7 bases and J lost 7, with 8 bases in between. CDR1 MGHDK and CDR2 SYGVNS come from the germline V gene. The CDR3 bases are TGTGCCAGCAAAATCTTTAATGAGCAGTTCTTC. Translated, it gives CASKIFNEQFF.

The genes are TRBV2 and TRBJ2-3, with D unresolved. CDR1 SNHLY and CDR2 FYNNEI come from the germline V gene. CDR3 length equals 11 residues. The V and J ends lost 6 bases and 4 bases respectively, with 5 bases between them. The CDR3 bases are TGTGCCAGCAGATTAGCAGATACGCAGTATTTT. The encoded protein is CASRLADTQYF.

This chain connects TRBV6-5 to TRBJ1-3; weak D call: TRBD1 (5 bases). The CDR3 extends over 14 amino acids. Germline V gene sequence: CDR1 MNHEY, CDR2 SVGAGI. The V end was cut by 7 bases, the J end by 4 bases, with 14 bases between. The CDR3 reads CASTGWGEGNTIYF. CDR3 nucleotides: TGTGCCAGCACTGGGTGGGGGGAAGGAAACACCATATATTTT.

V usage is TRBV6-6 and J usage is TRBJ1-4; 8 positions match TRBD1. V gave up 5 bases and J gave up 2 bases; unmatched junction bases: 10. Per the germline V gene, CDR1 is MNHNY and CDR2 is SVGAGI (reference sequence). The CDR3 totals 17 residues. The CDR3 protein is CASSRGQGVGTNEKLFF. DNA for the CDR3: TGTGCCAGCAGTCGCGGACAGGGAGTGGGGACTAATGAAAAACTGTTTTTT.

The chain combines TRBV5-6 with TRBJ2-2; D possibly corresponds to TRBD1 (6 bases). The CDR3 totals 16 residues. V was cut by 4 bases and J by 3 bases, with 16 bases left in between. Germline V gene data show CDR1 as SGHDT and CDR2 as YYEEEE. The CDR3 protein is CASSHRLKGDTGELFF. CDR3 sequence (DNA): TGTGCCAGCAGCCATCGGCTAAAGGGGGACACCGGGGAGCTGTTTTTT.

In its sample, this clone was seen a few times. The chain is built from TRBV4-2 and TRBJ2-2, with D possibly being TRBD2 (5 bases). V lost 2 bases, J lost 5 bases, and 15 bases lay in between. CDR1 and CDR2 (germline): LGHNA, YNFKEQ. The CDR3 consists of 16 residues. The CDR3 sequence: CASSQTYGSYTGELFF. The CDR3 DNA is TGTGCCAGCAGCCAAACCTATGGGAGTTATACCGGGGAGCTGTTTTTT.

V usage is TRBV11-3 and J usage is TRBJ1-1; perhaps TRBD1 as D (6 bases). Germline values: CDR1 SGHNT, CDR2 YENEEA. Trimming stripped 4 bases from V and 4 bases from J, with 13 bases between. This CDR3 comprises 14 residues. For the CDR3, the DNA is TGTGCCAGCAGCTCCGAGGGGGTCGGCACTGAAGCTTTCTTT. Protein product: CASSSEGVGTEAFF.

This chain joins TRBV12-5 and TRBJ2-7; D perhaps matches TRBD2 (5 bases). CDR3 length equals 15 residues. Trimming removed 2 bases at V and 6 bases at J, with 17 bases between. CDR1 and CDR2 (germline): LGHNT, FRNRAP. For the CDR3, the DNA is TGTGCTAGTGGTTTGTTGAGGGTGAACCTAGGCGAGCAGTACGTC. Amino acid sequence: CASGLLRVNLGEQYV.

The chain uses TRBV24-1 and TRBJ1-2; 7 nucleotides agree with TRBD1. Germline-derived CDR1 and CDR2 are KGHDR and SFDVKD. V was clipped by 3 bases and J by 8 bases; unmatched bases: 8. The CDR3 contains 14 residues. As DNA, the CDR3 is TGTGCCACCAGTGATACAGGGGCCCCTTGGGGCTACACCTTC. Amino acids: CATSDTGAPWGYTF.

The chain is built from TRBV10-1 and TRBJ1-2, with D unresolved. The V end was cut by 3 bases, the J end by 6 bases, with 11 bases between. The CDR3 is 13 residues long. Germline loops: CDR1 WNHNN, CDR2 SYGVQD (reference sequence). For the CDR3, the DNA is TGCGCCAGCAGTGACGGTCAAATTCATGGCTACACCTTC. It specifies CASSDGQIHGYTF.

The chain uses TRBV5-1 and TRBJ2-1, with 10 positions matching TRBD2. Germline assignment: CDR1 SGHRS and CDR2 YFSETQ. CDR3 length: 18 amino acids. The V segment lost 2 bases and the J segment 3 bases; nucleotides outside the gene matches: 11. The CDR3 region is CASSFRLAGAMGYNEQFF. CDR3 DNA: TGCGCCAGCAGCTTTCGCCTAGCGGGGGCCATGGGCTACAATGAGCAGTTCTTC.

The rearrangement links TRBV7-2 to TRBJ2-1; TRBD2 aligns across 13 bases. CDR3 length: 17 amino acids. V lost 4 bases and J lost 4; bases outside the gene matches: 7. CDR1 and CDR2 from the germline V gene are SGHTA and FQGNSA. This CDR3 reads CASSSIRLAGGYNEQFF. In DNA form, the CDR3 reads TGTGCCAGCAGCTCCATTCGACTAGCGGGGGGATACAATGAGCAGTTCTTC.

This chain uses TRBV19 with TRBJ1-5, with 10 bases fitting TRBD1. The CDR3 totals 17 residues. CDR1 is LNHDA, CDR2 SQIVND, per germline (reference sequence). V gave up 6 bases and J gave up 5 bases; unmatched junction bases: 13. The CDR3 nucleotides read TGTGCCAGTAGAAAATCAAGGGGGACAGGGGAGCATCAGCCCCAGCATTTT. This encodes CASRKSRGTGEHQPQHF. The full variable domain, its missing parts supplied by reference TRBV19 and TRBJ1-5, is DGGITQSPKYLFRKEGQNVTLSCEQNLNHDAMYWYRQDPGQGLRLIYYSQIVNDFQKGDIAEGYSVSREKKESFPLTVTSAQKNPTAFYLCASRKSRGTGEHQPQHFGDGTRLSIL.

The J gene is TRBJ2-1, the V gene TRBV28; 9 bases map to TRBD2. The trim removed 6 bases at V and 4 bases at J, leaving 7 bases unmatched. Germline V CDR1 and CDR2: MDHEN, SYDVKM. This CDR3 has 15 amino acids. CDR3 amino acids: CASSSRLADYNEQFF. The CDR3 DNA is TGTGCCAGCAGCTCACGACTAGCGGATTACAATGAGCAGTTCTTC.

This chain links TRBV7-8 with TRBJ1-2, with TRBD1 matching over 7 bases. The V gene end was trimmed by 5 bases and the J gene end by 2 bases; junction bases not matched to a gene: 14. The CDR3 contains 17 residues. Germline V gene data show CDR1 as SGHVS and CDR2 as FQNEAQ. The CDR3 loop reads CASSPGQTYALNYGYTF. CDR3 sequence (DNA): TGTGCCAGCAGCCCGGGACAGACCTACGCTCTAAACTATGGCTACACCTTC.

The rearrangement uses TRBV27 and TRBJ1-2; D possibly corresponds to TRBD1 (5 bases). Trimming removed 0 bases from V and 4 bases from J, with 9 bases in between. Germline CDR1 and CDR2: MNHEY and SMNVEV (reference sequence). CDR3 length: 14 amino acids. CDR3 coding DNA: TGTGCCAGCAGTTTATCCAGGGAGGGCTATGGCTACACCTTC. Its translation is CASSLSREGYGYTF.

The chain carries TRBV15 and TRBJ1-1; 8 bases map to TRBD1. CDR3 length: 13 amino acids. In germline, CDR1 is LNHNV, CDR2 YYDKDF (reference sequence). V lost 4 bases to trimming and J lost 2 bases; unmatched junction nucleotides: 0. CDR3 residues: CATSTGGNTEAFF. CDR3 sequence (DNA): TGTGCCACCAGCACAGGGGGCAACACTGAAGCTTTCTTT.

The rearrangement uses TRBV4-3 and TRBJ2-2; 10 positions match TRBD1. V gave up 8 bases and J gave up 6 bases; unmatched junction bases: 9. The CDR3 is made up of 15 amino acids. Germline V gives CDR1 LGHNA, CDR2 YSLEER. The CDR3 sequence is CASGSGTGVSGELFF. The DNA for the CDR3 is TGCGCCAGCGGGTCCGGGACAGGGGTTTCCGGGGAGCTGTTTTTT.

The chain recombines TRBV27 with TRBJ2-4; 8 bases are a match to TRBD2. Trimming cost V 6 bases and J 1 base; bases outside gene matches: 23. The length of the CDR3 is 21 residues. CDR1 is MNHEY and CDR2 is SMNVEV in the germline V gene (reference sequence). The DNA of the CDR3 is TGTGCCAGCAGCCCCGAAGGGGGAGGCGGGGGGCCCCTAGATGCCAAAAACATTCAGTACTTC. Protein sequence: CASSPEGGGGGPLDAKNIQYF.

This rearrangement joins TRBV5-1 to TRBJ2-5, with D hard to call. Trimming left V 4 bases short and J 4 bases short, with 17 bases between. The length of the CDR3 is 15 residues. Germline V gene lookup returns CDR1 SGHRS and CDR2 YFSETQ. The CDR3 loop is CASSKDLQQIETQYF. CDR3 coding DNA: TGCGCCAGCAGCAAAGACTTGCAGCAGATAGAGACCCAGTACTTC.

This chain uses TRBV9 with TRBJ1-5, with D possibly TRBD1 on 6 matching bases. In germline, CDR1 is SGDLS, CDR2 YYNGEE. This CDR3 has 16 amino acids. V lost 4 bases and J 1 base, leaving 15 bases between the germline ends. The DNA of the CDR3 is TGTGCCAGCAGCCCGTCGGGACAAGCGAGCAATCAGCCCCAGCATTTT. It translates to CASSPSGQASNQPQHF.

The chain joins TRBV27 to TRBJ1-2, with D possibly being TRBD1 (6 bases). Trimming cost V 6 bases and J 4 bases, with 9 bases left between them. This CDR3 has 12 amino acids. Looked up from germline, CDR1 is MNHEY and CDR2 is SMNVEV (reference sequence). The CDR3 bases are TGTGCCAGCAGAGGACAGTTCTATGGCTACACCTTC. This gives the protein CASRGQFYGYTF.

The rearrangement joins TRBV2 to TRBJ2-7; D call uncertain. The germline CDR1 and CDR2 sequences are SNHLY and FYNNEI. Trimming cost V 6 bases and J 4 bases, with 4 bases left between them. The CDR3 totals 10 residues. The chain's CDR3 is CASRSYEQYV. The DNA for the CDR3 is TGTGCCAGCAGATCGTACGAGCAGTACGTC.

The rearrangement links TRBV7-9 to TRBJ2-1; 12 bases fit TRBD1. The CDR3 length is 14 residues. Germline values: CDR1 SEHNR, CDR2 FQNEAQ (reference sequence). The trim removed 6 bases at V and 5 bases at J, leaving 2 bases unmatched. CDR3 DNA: TGTGCCAGCAGAGGGACAGGGGGCCACAATGAGCAGTTCTTC. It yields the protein CASRGTGGHNEQFF.

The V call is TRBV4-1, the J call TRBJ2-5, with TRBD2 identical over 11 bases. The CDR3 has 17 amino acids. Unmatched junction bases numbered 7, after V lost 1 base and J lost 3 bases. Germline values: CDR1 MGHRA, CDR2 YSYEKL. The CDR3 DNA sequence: TGCGCCAGCAGCCAAGGGCCCCTAGCGGGGGGAGAAGAGACCCAGTACTTC. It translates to CASSQGPLAGGEETQYF.

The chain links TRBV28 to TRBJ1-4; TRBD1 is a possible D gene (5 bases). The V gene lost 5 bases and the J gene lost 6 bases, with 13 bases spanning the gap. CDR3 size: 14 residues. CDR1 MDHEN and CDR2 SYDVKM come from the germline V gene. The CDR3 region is CASSPGTADEKLFF. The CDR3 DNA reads TGTGCCAGCAGTCCAGGGACTGCTGATGAAAAACTGTTTTTT.

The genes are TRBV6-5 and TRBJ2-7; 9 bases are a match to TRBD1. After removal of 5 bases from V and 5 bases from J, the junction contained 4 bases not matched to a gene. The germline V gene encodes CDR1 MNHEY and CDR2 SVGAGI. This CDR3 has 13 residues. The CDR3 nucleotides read TGTGCCAGCAGTACCGGGGACAGGGACGAGCAGTACGTC. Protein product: CASSTGDRDEQYV.

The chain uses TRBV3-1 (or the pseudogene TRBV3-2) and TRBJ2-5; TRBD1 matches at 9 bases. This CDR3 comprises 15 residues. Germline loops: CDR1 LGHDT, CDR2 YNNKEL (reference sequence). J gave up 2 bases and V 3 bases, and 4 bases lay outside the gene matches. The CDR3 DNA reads TGTGCCAGCAGCCAGAGGACAGGGGAACAAGAGACCCAGTACTTC. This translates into CASSQRTGEQETQYF.